The rows below give T cell receptor beta chains drawn from one sample of a study of graft-versus-host responses after intestinal transplantation. The assay was immunoSEQ multiplex PCR, and TCRdb's table has in-frame clones only and misses some. The repertoire has some 7,000 clones, approximately 71% of them found once; the top ten carry less than 6.5%. This specimen consisted of ileum tissue, obtained less than 60 days after transplant. These receptors all stem from a human patient who received an intestinal transplant, so some T cells may come from the graft donor. Each CDR3 is given with its conserved first and last residue. For some rows the clone size is stated as once, few or many, or as a class when expanded; others skip it.

abundance | len | j_gene | v_gene | CDR3aa
. | 15 | TRBJ1-6 | TRBV2 | CASSEDRLDGSPLHF
. | 14 | TRBJ2-5 | TRBV27 | CASSLSRGQETQYF
. | 18 | TRBJ1-4 | TRBV10-3 | CAISESVLRGNIYEKLFF
. | 12 | TRBJ2-1 | TRBV6-6 | CASSLQGAEQFF
once | 13 | TRBJ1-5 | TRBV15 | CATSRVRGEPQHF
few | 13 | TRBJ2-2 | TRBV6-5 | CASRVGGPGELFF
. | 14 | TRBJ1-2 | TRBV4-3 | CASSQDSGAGGYTF
. | 14 | TRBJ2-5 | TRBV9 | CASSVSSMRETQYF
few | 18 | TRBJ1-1 | TRBV5-1 | CASSPTVLLNRDYTEAFF
few | 15 | TRBJ2-6 | TRBV19 | CASTDRGSGANVLTF
few | 18 | TRBJ1-2 | TRBV4-3 | CASSQDVGDRATLYGYTF